Below are 2 T cell receptor beta chains sequenced from a single sample in a study of cytomegalovirus exposure and HLA in healthy donors (dated 2017 in TCRdb). The library came from the immunoSEQ multiplex PCR assay. For the multiplex PCR, a mixture combining 60 forward primers for TCR Vbeta segments and 13 reverse primers for TCR Jbeta segments was used. Imported from immuneACCESS, the table was reduced by TCRdb to in-frame sequences with V and J called. These copies leave out some clones; in studies compared against another copy, an unresolved V gene accounts for under half, and the cause of the remainder is not known. The sample table contains 100,000 or so clones; only one count was recorded for around 74% of them. The ten most abundant clones make up approximately 8.6% of the sample. Sequencing was carried out using PBMCs. Receptors originate from a woman in her thirties or forties in good health and CMV-seropositive.

The chain has TRBV7-9 and TRBJ2-3; D is unclear. The CDR3 is 12 amino acids. Germline CDR1 reads SEHNR; CDR2 reads FQNEAQ (reference sequence). Between the trimmed V and J ends, which lost 2 bases and 2 bases, there was a span of 2 bases. The CDR3: CASSLYTDTQYF. DNA for the CDR3: TGTGCCAGCAGCTTATACACAGATACGCAGTATTTT.

The chain recombines TRBV10-3 with TRBJ2-5; the match to TRBD2 covers 8 bases. The germline CDR1 and CDR2 sequences are ENHRY and SYGVKD. The CDR3 spans 18 residues. Trimming took 0 bases from V and 5 from J; bases not matched to a gene: 14. CDR3 DNA: TGTGCCATCAGTGAGTCGAAAATTTCTAGCGGCGGGGGGGAGACCCAGTACTTC. Amino acid sequence: CAISESKISSGGGETQYF.